The 30 T cell receptor beta chains listed next were all sequenced from one sample in a study of prognosis after radiotherapy for stage I lung cancer (dated by TCRdb to the early 2020s). Instrument used: Illumina HiSeq 3000. Two rounds of multiplex PCR on genomic DNA were used to amplify the TCR beta CDR3 region. The first PCR round used primers specific to each TRBV and TRBJ gene, with sequences filed in Chinese patent CN105087789A. TCRdb redid the processing of the public reads, applying fastp at Q25 and MiXCR, and retained in-frame beta chains. Rows are combined by CDR3 protein, so each entry shows the most common genes and DNA. The sample table records 45,000 to 70,000 distinct CDR3 sequences; approximately 25% of these occur just once. In total, the top ten clones hold 7.5% of the sample. Material: PBMCs, obtained before or after stereotactic body radiation therapy (not recorded which). The receptor source for this set is a donor of 50 years or more with non-small cell lung cancer.

This clonotype was found many times. The J gene is TRBJ1-2, the V gene TRBV7-2, with 10 bases matching TRBD1. Per the germline V gene, CDR1 is SGHTA and CDR2 is FQGNSA. The J segment lost 6 bases and the V segment lost 3 bases, leaving 4 bases of the junction unmatched. This CDR3 comprises 14 residues. CDR3 nucleotides: TGTGCCAGCAGCTTTCTAGGGACAGGGGATGGCTACACCTTC. Translation gives CASSFLGTGDGYTF.

This clonotype was seen many times. This chain uses TRBV7-2 with TRBJ2-3; D not certain. CDR1 and CDR2 from the germline V gene are SGHTA and FQGNSA. The V gene lost 5 bases and the J gene lost 6 bases, with 9 bases spanning the gap. There are 12 residues in the CDR3. The CDR3 spells CASSLERDTQYF. The CDR3 DNA follows: TGTGCCAGCAGCCTGGAACGGGATACGCAGTATTTT.

The J gene is TRBJ2-5, the V gene TRBV7-3; 8 nucleotides agree with TRBD2. The length of the CDR3 is 16 residues. CDR1 and CDR2 (germline): SGHTA, FQGTGA. V lost 4 bases, J lost 1 base, and 8 bases stayed unmatched. DNA of the CDR3: TGTGCCAGCAGCTCCCCCGGGGGGGCCCCCCAAGAGACCCAGTACTTC. This encodes CASSSPGGAPQETQYF.

On this clonotype: A much larger clone differs from this one at a single base, so this may be a read error. V is TRBV11-2 and J is TRBJ2-1, with 12 bases that match TRBD2. CDR1 and CDR2 from the germline V gene are SGHAT and FQNNGV. CDR3 length equals 14 residues. The CDR3 region is CDSASGGAIAEQFF. For the CDR3, the DNA is TGTGACAGCGCTAGCGGGGGGGCTATAGCTGAGCAGTTCTTC.

As concerns this clonotype: This may arise from a read error, as a much more abundant clone is one base away. The chain employs TRBV20-1 and TRBJ2-3; D is unclear. Germline CDR1 and CDR2: DFQATT and SNEGSKA (reference sequence). CDR3 length: 15 amino acids. The germline V and J ends were trimmed by 5 bases and 1 base, with 16 bases remaining between them. The CDR3 nucleotides read TGCAGTGCTTCCCTGGCTAAAAAAGGCACAGATACGCAGTATTTT. This sequence encodes CSASLAKKGTDTQYF.

This clonotype was picked up many times. This chain uses TRBV6-1 with TRBJ2-5; the D gene is possibly TRBD2 (6 bases). Germline V gives CDR1 MNHNS, CDR2 SASEGT. Trimming removed 7 bases from V and 0 bases from J, with 9 bases in between. This CDR3 is 13 amino acids long. The CDR3 loop reads CASIGGNQETQYF. Here the CDR3 DNA reads TGTGCCAGCATTGGAGGGAACCAAGAGACCCAGTACTTC.

This clonotype was counted a few times. Being one base from a much bigger clone, this may be a read error. J is TRBJ2-7 and V is TRBV30, with D maybe TRBD2 (5 bases). Germline CDR1 is GTSNPN and CDR2 is SVGIG (reference sequence). There are 13 residues in the CDR3. CDR3 bases: TGTGCCCGGAGTGGCGGGCAGGCTAGGATGCAGTACTTC. Translation: CARSGGQARMQYF.

The chain combines TRBV25-1 with TRBJ2-5, with a tentative D call TRBD2 (5 bases). There are 14 residues in the CDR3. V lost 7 bases and J 4 bases, leaving 16 bases between the germline ends. Germline loops: CDR1 MGHDK, CDR2 SYGVNS. The CDR3 sequence: CASTESRRGETQYF. The CDR3 DNA follows: TGTGCCAGCACCGAGAGTCGTCGGGGAGAGACCCAGTACTTC. Together with reference TRBV25-1 and TRBJ2-5, the CDR3 gives the full variable domain: EADIYQTPRYLVIGTGKKITLECSQTMGHDKMYWYQQDPGMELHLIHYSYGVNSTEKGDLSSESTVSRIRTEHFPLTLESARPSHTSQYLCASTESRRGETQYFGPGTRLLVL.

For this clonotype: It may be a read error: a sequence one base away is much more abundant. The chain links TRBV10-3 to TRBJ2-3; unclear D gene. CDR3 length: 16 amino acids. Trimming took off 0 bases at V and 2 bases at J, with 12 bases between the two ends. CDR1 is ENHRY, CDR2 SYGVKD, per germline. CDR3 coding DNA: TGTGCCATCAGTGAGTCGATGATTTCGGTCACAGATACGCAGTATTTT. Amino acids: CAISESMISVTDTQYF.

The chain joins TRBV10-3 to TRBJ2-5; the D gene is possibly TRBD2 (7 bases). Trimming cost V 4 bases and J 4 bases, with 13 bases left between them. Germline values: CDR1 ENHRY, CDR2 SYGVKD. The CDR3 sequence is 14 residues long. The CDR3 DNA is TGTGCCATCAGTGTAGGCGCGGGGGCAGAGACCCAGTACTTC. As protein: CAISVGAGAETQYF.

This clonotype was recorded many times. J is TRBJ2-2 and V is TRBV13, with a tentative D call TRBD2 (6 bases). Trimming removed 5 bases from V and 7 bases from J, with 23 bases in between. This CDR3 is 17 amino acids long. Germline CDR1 is PRHDT and CDR2 is FYEKMQ (reference sequence). The CDR3 is CASSPNGLEGKDGELFF. The CDR3 nucleotides are TGTGCCAGCAGCCCCAACGGCCTGGAGGGGAAGGACGGGGAGCTGTTTTTT.

Concerning this clonotype: The DNA is omitted, as the CDR3 cannot be located on it reliably, and the CDR3 follows TCRdb's listing. The chain employs TRBV27 and TRBJ1-6; no check of the table's D call, TRBD1, against the DNA was made. The germline V gene has CDR1 MNHEY and CDR2 SMNVEV (reference sequence). The length of the CDR3 is 15 amino acids, counting both ends. The CDR3 sequence: CASSLVAPGNSPLHF.

This clonotype was observed at least ten times. The J gene is TRBJ2-3, the V gene TRBV9; D may be TRBD2 (5 bases). The V end lost 0 bases, the J end lost 6 bases, and 11 bases lay between the germline ends. The CDR3 has 14 amino acids. Per germline, CDR1 SGDLS and CDR2 YYNGEE. The CDR3 loop is CASSVGLPGDTQYF. For the CDR3, the DNA is TGTGCCAGCAGCGTAGGGTTGCCGGGGGATACGCAGTATTTT.

This clonotype was seen ten or more times. The gene calls are TRBV29-1 and TRBJ2-7; 7 nucleotides line up with TRBD1. Germline trimming cut 5 bases from V and 6 bases from J; bases unmatched to any gene: 7. There are 12 residues in the CDR3. From germline, CDR1 is SQVTM and CDR2 ANQGSEA. The CDR3 nucleotides read TGCAGCGTTATGACAGGGAGAAGCGAGCAGTACTTC. Translation gives CSVMTGRSEQYF.

Ten or more counts support this clonotype. The V gene is TRBV19, the J gene TRBJ1-5; D is unresolved. Germline values: CDR1 LNHDA, CDR2 SQIVND (reference sequence). This CDR3 has 15 amino acids. Deletions cut 7 bases from V and 4 bases from J, with 17 bases between. The CDR3 sequence is CASNLRGKGNQPQHF. Written as DNA, the CDR3 is TGTGCCAGTAATCTTCGCGGGAAAGGTAATCAGCCCCAGCATTTT.

This clonotype was picked up many times. The genes are TRBV24-1 and TRBJ2-1; D is perhaps TRBD2 (7 bases). CDR3 length equals 16 residues. The germline V gene encodes CDR1 KGHDR and CDR2 SFDVKD. V was trimmed by 2 bases and J by 7 bases, leaving 17 bases between them. The CDR3 DNA reads as TGTGCCACCAGTGATTCCTTGAGGGGGGGCTCGAATGAGCAGTTCTTC. Protein product: CATSDSLRGGSNEQFF.

Notes on this clonotype: A far larger clone is one base from this, pointing to a likely read error. This chain connects TRBV6-4 to TRBJ2-1; TRBD1 aligns across 8 bases. V was pared by 4 bases and J by 10 bases, with 9 bases of the junction left unmatched. Germline CDR1 and CDR2: MRHNA and SNTAGT. The CDR3 loop spans 14 amino acids. The DNA for the CDR3 is TGTGCCAGCAGTGGGACAGGGTGTGTAGGGGAGCAGTTCTTC. Protein: CASSGTGCVGEQFF.

With regard to this clonotype: Relative to the germline gene, one junction end is altered; a read error may explain this. This chain uses TRBV5-1 with TRBJ2-2; D is unclear. The CDR3 length is 17 residues. CDR1 SGHRS and CDR2 YFSETQ come from the germline V gene. Written as DNA, the CDR3 is TGCCCCAGCAGCTTGGTTTGGGCGACTTCTAACACCGGGGAGCTGTTTTTT. Translated, it gives CPSSLVWATSNTGELFF.

In the case of this clonotype: A far larger clone is off by one base, so a read error is likely. V and J are TRBV6-4 and TRBJ1-1, with 9 positions matching TRBD1. Trimming cost V 5 bases and J 3 bases; bases outside gene matches: 10. Germline V gene data show CDR1 as MRHNA and CDR2 as SNTAGT. This CDR3 spans 16 amino acids. CDR3 sequence (DNA): TGTGCCAGCAGTCGCCGGACAGGGGTAACGGACACTGAAGCTTTCTTT. Protein product: CASSRRTGVTDTEAFF.

Worth noting for this clonotype: Given a far larger clone just one base away, this is likely a sequencing read error. The J gene is TRBJ1-1, the V gene TRBV6-2 or TRBV6-3, with unresolved D. Germline CDR1 and CDR2: MNHEY and SVGEGT. This CDR3 contains 12 residues. Between the trimmed V and J ends, which lost 8 bases and 0 bases, there was a span of 7 bases. The CDR3 loop is CASWRMNTEAFF. The DNA for the CDR3 is TGTGCCAGCTGGAGAATGAACACTGAAGCTTTCTTT.

This clonotype was found many times. The chain uses TRBV6-2 or TRBV6-3 and TRBJ2-3; 13 positions agree with TRBD2. Germline CDR1 and CDR2: MNHEY and SVGEGT. The CDR3 covers 17 residues. V trimming: 2 bases; J trimming: 3 bases; junction bases outside the gene matches: 5. The CDR3 loop is CASSYGGTSGATDTQYF. CDR3 in DNA: TGTGCCAGCAGTTACGGCGGGACTAGCGGGGCGACAGATACGCAGTATTTT.

Ten or more counts support this clonotype. This sequence joins TRBV11-2 and TRBJ1-2; TRBD1 aligns across 8 bases. Unmatched junction bases numbered 5, after V lost 1 base and J lost 10 bases. The CDR3 is made up of 13 amino acids. Germline values: CDR1 SGHAT, CDR2 FQNNGV. The CDR3 is CASSLAGGGVYTF. The CDR3 DNA sequence: TGTGCCAGCAGCTTAGCAGGGGGCGGTGTCTACACCTTC. The full variable domain, with the rest looked up from reference TRBV11-2 and TRBJ1-2, is EAGVAQSPRYKIIEKRQSVAFWCNPISGHATLYWYQQILGQGPKLLIQFQNNGVVDDSQLPKDRFSAERLKGVDSTLKIQPAKLEDSAVYLCASSLAGGGVYTFGSGTRLTVV.

Concerning this clonotype itself: Possible read error: a much larger clone is one base away. This is likely a read error, given that the CDR3 carries no conserved phenylalanine or tryptophan at its end. The chain joins TRBV4-2 to TRBJ1-2; tentatively, D is TRBD1 (5 bases). Per germline, CDR1 LGHNA and CDR2 YNFKEQ. Between the trimmed V and J ends, which lost 4 bases and 6 bases, there was a span of 9 bases. This CDR3 region has 12 residues. CDR3 nucleotide sequence: TGTGCCAGCAGCCGGGACGCCGATGGCTACACCTTA. Amino acid sequence: CASSRDADGYTL.

A note on this clonotype: The germline gene is not matched at one end of the junction; a read error may be the cause. This chain uses TRBV6-6 with TRBJ1-6, with D possibly TRBD1 on 5 matching bases. CDR3 length: 17 amino acids. In germline, CDR1 is MNHNY, CDR2 SVGAGI (reference sequence). CDR3: CASSYSRGTGCSSPLQF. In DNA, the CDR3 is TGTGCCAGCAGTTACTCGCGGGGGACGGGATGTTCTTCACCCCTCCAATTT.

This clonotype was seen repeatedly, ten times or more. The rearrangement joins TRBV7-8 to TRBJ1-5; possibly TRBD1 for D (6 bases). The CDR3 is made up of 16 amino acids. The germline V and J ends were trimmed by 3 bases and 1 base, with 13 bases remaining between them. From germline, CDR1 is SGHVS and CDR2 FQNEAQ. The CDR3 loop is CASSFTTGTSNQPQHF. The CDR3 region has the DNA TGTGCCAGCAGCTTCACCACAGGGACCAGCAATCAGCCCCAGCATTTT.

This clonotype was recorded at least ten times. The chain links TRBV6-2 or TRBV6-3 to TRBJ1-2; D is uncertain. V was clipped by 2 bases and J by 1 base, with 5 bases between them. This CDR3 contains 13 residues. CDR1 is MNHEY, CDR2 SVGEGT, per germline. CDR3 sequence (DNA): TGTGCCAGCAGTTACGGTCTTAACTATGGCTACACCTTC. Translation: CASSYGLNYGYTF.

This clonotype was counted many times. V is TRBV19 and J is TRBJ2-1, with 8 nucleotides matching TRBD2. The CDR3 is 15 residues long. Looked up from germline, CDR1 is LNHDA and CDR2 is SQIVND (reference sequence). V dropped 5 bases and J dropped 10; count of bases not matched to a gene: 13. The CDR3 sequence is CASSYQRGTPLEQFF. The CDR3 bases are TGTGCCAGTAGTTACCAGCGGGGGACCCCGCTAGAGCAGTTCTTC.

Many counts were recorded for this clonotype. This chain connects TRBV29-1 to TRBJ2-1; 15 positions match TRBD2. V lost 6 bases, J lost 6 bases, and 12 bases stayed unmatched. Looked up from germline, CDR1 is SQVTM and CDR2 is ANQGSEA. The CDR3 is 17 amino acids. The CDR3 DNA follows: TGCAGCGTGGCAAGAAAAGGGACTAGCGGGGGGTCCAATGAGCAGTTCTTC. Encoded protein: CSVARKGTSGGSNEQFF.

This clonotype was seen just once. A much bigger clone sits one base away, suggesting this may be a read error. The chain links TRBV20-1 to TRBJ2-3; 10 positions match TRBD2. V lost 4 bases and J lost 4; bases outside the gene matches: 5. Per the germline V gene, CDR1 is DFQATT and CDR2 is SNEGSKA (reference sequence). The CDR3 length is 14 residues. CDR3 in DNA: TGCAGTGCTAATAGCGGGGGGTGGGCAGATACGCAGTATTTT. This encodes CSANSGGWADTQYF.

This clonotype was seen ten or more times. The chain uses TRBV9 and TRBJ1-5; D might be TRBD1 (6 bases). Trimming took off 4 bases at V and 4 bases at J, with 15 bases between the two ends. CDR1 is SGDLS, CDR2 YYNGEE, per germline. The CDR3 loop spans 15 amino acids. CDR3 DNA: TGTGCCAGCAGCCTTGGGGGGCAGGGGAATCAGCCCCAGCATTTT. This translates into CASSLGGQGNQPQHF.